Listed here is a single T cell receptor (beta chain). From germline, CDR1 is SGHTA and CDR2 FQGNSA. The V gene end was trimmed by 3 bases and the J gene end by 3 bases; junction bases not matched to a gene: 1. This CDR3 is 15 amino acids long. This sample is drawn from a study of blood T cell repertoires in COVID-19. Across the study: Some COVID-19 samples were acute and others convalescent; all came from the United States, Italy and Spain. From T cells, B-cell-depleted T cells, or PBMCs came the material, which was cDNA or gDNA.

Methods used by the authors: By means of reference gene primer amplification, nucleated cell counts were estimated. The table came from immunoSEQ multiplex PCR; TCRdb's copy has only in-frame clones and leaves some out. Clone size and V and J calls were adopted from that table, with D and trimming inferred from the DNA. The data contain over 120,000 clones, roughly 87% of them singletons. The chain is built from TRBV7-2 and TRBJ2-3, with 12 bases that match TRBD2. The TCR originated in a human donor in a cohort sampled during active COVID-19. Sequenced material: peripheral blood. The CDR3: CASSFGTSGTDTQYF. The CDR3, as DNA: TGTGCCAGCAGCTTCGGGACTAGCGGGACAGATACGCAGTATTTT.